The source of this TCR beta chain is a study of regulatory T cells in long-lasting Graves disease. General study results and limits: Public clonotype sharing was higher in persistent than newly diagnosed patients. Favored gene segments in persistent disease were TRBV28, TRBJ1-2 and TRBJ2-5.

Time point specified: persistent/refractory GD, antithyroid drugs over 5 years with positive TRAb. Preparation of the TCR library used RNA extracted from PBMCs. Peripheral blood, at about 9 milliliters, went into EDTA tubes. The CDR3 consists of 18 residues. Germline loops: CDR1 SNHLY, CDR2 FYNNEI. V lost 6 bases, J lost 6 bases, and 15 bases stayed unmatched. Libraries of TCR beta came from iRepertoire HTBI primers plus Arm-PCR of CDR3 regions. TCRdb re-called the multiplex PCR reads through MiXCR, storing one row per CDR3 protein. This table holds approximately 400,000 distinct CDR3 sequences, approximately 25% found once. With regard to this clonotype: What it recognizes is unknown.

The V gene is TRBV2, the J gene TRBJ1-5; 12 nucleotides agree with TRBD1. The sequence came from a middle-aged woman with Graves disease. The sequencing used peripheral blood mononuclear cells (PBMCs), collected when the disease was refractory, from a patient treated with antithyroid drugs. The DNA of the CDR3 is TGTGCCAGCAGCGGGACCGGGACAGGGGGCTCGAGTGGTCAGCCCCAGCATTTT. This translates into CASSGTGTGGSSGQPQHF.